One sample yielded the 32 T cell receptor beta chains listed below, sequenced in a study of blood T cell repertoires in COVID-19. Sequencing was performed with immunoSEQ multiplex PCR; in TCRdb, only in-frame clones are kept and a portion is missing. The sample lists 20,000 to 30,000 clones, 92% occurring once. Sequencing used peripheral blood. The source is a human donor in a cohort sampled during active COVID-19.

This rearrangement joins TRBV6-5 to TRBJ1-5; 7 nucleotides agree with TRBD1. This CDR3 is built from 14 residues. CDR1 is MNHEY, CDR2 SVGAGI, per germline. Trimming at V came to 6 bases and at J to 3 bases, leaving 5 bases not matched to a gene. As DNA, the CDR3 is TGTGCCAGCAGACGGACAGGTGACAATCAGCCCCAGCATTTT. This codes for CASRRTGDNQPQHF.

The CDR3 nucleotides read TGTGCCAGCAGCCAAGGGGGGGGAAGCCTATCGGCTCTCCACTTT. Amino acids: CASSQGGGSLSALHF. The chain is built from TRBV3-1 (or the pseudogene TRBV3-2) and TRBJ1-6, with a possible D match to TRBD1 (5 bases). V lost 1 base, J lost 16 bases, and 20 bases lay in between. CDR1 LGHDT and CDR2 YNNKEL come from the germline V gene (reference sequence). The CDR3 loop spans 15 amino acids.

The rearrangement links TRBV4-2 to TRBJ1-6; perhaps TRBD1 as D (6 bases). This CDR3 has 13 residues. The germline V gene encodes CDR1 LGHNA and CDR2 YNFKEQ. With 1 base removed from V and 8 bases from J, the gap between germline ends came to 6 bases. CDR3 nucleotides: TGTGCCAGCAGCCAAGCAGGGGATTCACCCCTCCACTTT. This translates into CASSQAGDSPLHF.

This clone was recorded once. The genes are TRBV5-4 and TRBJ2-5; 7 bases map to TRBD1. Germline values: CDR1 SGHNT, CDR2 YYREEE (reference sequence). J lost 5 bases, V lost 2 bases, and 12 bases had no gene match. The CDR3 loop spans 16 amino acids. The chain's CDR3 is CASSFRTGSPGETQYF. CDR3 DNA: TGTGCCAGCAGCTTTAGGACAGGCAGTCCTGGGGAGACCCAGTACTTC.

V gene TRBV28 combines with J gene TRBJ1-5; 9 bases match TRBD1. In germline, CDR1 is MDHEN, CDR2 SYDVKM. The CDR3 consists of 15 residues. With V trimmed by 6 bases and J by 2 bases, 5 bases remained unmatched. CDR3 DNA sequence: TGTGCCAGCAGCCAAACAGGGGGCGGCAATCAGCCCCAGCATTTT. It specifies CASSQTGGGNQPQHF.

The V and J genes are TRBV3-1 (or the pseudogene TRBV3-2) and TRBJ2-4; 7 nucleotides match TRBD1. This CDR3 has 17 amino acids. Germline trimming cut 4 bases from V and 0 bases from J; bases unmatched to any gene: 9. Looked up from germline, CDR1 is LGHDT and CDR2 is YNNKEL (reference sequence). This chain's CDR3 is CASSRVTGAEAKNIQYF. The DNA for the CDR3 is TGTGCCAGCAGCCGGGTAACAGGGGCGGAAGCCAAAAACATTCAGTACTTC.

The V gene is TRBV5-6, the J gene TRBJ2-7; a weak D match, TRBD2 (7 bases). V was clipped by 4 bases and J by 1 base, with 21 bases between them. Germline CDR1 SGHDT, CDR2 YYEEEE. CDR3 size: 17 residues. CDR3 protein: CASSRPSGRGGSYEQYF. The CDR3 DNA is TGTGCCAGCAGCCGGCCCTCGGGAAGGGGGGGTTCCTACGAGCAGTACTTC.

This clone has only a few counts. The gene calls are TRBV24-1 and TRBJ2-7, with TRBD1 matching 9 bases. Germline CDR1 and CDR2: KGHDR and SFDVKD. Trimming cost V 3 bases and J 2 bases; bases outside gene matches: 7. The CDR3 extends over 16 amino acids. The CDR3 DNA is TGTGCCACCAGTGATGTAAGGGACAGGGTTACCTACGAGCAGTACTTC. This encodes CATSDVRDRVTYEQYF.

The CDR3 sequence is CASSSDRGHTYGYTF. The CDR3, as DNA: TGTGCCAGCAGTTCCGACAGGGGGCATACCTATGGCTACACCTTC. The chain uses TRBV27 and TRBJ1-2; 10 bases are shared with TRBD1. CDR1 is MNHEY and CDR2 is SMNVEV in the germline V gene (reference sequence). The V gene end was trimmed by 4 bases and the J gene end by 4 bases; junction bases not matched to a gene: 6. There are 15 residues in the CDR3.

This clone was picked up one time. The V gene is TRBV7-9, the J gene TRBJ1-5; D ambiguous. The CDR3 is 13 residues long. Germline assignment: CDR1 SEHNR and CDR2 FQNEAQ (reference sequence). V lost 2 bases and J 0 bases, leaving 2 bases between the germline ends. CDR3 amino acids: CASSLHSNQPQHF. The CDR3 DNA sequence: TGTGCCAGCAGCTTACATAGCAATCAGCCCCAGCATTTT.

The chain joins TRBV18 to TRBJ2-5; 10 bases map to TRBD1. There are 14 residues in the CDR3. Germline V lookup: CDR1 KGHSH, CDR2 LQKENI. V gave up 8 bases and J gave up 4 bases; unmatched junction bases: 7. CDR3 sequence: CASQGGQGGETQYF. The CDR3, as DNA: TGTGCCAGCCAAGGCGGACAGGGGGGAGAGACCCAGTACTTC. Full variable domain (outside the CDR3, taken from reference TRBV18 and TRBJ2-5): NAGVMQNPRHLVRRRGQEARLRCSPMKGHSHVYWYRQLPEEGLKFMVYLQKENIIDESGMPKERFSAEFPKEGPSILRIQQVVRGDSAAYFCASQGGQGGETQYFGPGTRLLVL.

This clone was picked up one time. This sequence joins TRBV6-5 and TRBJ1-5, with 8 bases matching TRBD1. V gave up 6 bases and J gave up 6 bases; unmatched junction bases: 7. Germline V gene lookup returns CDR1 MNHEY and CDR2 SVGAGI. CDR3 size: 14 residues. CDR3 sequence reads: CASSWQGAGQPQHF. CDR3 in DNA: TGTGCCAGCAGCTGGCAGGGGGCTGGTCAGCCCCAGCATTTT.

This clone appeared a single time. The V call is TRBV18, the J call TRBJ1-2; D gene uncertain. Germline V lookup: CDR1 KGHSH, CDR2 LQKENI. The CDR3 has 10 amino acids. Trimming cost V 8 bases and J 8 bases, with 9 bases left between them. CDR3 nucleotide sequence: TGTGCCAGCCGAGGTTCGGGCTACACCTTC. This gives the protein CASRGSGYTF.

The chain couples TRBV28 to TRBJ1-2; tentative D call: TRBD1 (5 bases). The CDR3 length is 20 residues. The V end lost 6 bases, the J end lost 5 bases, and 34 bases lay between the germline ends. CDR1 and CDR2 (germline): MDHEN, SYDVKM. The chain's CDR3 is CASRYPPPSSGKGIPYGYTF. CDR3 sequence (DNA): TGTGCCAGCAGATATCCGCCCCCATCTTCAGGGAAAGGAATCCCGTATGGCTACACCTTC.

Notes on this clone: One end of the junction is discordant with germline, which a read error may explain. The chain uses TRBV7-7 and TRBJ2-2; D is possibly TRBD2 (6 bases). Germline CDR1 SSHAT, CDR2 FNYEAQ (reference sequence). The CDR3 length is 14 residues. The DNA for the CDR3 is TGTGCTAGCAGCTTAGCGCGGGGAGCCGGGGAGCTGTTTTTT. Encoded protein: CASSLARGAGELFF.

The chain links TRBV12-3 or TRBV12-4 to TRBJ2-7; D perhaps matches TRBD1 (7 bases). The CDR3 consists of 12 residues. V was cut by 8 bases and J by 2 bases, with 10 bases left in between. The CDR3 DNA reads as TGTGCCAGCGGGGGGACAGCCTACGAGCAGTACTTC. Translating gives CASGGTAYEQYF.

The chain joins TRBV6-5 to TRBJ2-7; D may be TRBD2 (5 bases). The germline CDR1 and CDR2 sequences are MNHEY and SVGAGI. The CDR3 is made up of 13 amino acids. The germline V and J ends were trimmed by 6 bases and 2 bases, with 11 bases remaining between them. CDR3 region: CASRQTGTYEQYF. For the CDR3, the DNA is TGTGCCAGCAGGCAGACGGGAACCTACGAGCAGTACTTC.

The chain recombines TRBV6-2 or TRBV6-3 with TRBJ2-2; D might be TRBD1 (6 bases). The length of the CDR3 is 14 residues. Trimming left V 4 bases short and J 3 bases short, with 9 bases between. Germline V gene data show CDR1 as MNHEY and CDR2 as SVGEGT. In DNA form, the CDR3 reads TGTGCCAGCAGTTCGGGACACTACACCGGGGAGCTGTTTTTT. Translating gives CASSSGHYTGELFF.

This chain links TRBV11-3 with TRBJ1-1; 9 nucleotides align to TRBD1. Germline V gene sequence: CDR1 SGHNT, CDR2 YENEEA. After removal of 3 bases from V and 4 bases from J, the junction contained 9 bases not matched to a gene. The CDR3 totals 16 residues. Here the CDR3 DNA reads TGTGCCAGCAGCTTTCTACAGGGGGCCCTGAGCACTGAAGCTTTCTTT. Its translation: CASSFLQGALSTEAFF.

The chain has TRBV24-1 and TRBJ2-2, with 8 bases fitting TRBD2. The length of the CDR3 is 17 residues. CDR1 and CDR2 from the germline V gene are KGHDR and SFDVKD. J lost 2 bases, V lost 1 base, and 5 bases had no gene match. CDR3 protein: CATSDLGGGTNTGELFF. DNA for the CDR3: TGTGCCACCAGTGATTTAGGCGGGGGGACCAACACCGGGGAGCTGTTTTTT.

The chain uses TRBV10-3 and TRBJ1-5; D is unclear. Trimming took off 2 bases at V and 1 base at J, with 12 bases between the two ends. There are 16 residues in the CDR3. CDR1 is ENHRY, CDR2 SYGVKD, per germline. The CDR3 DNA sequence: TGTGCCATCAGTGAGAGTGTGGGCATGAGCAATCAGCCCCAGCATTTT. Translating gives CAISESVGMSNQPQHF.

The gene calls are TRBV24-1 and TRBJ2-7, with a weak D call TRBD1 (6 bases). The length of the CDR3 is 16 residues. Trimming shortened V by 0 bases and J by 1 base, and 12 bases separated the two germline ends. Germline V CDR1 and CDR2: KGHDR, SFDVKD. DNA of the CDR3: TGTGCCACCAGTGATTTGCCGAGCAGGGGTTCCTACGAGCAGTACTTC. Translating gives CATSDLPSRGSYEQYF.

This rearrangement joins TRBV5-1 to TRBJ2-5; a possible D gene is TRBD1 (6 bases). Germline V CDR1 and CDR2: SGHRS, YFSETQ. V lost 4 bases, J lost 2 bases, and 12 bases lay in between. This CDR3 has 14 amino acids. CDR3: CASSPGTPQETQYF. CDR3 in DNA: TGCGCCAGCAGCCCCGGGACACCTCAAGAGACCCAGTACTTC. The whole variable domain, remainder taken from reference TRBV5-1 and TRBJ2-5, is KAGVTQTPRYLIKTRGQQVTLSCSPISGHRSVSWYQQTPGQGLQFLFEYFSETQRNKGNFPGRFSGRQFSNSRSEMNVSTLELGDSALYLCASSPGTPQETQYFGPGTRLLVL.

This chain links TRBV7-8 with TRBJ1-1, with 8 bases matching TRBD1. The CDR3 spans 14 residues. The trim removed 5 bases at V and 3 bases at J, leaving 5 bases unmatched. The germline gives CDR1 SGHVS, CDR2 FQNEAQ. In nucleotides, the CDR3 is TGTGCCAGCAGCCCGGACAGGGTATACACTGAAGCTTTCTTT. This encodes CASSPDRVYTEAFF.

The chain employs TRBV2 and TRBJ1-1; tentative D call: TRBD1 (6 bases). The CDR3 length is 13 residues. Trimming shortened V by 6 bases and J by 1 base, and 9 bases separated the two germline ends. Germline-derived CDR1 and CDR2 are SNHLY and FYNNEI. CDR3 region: CASSGQWNTEAFF. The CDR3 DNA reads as TGTGCCAGCAGCGGACAGTGGAACACTGAAGCTTTCTTT.

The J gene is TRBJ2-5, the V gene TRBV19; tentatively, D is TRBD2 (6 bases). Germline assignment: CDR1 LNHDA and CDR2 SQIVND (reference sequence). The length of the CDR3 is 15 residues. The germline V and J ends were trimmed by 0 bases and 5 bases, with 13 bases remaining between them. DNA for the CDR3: TGTGCCAGTAGTATAGATCTGACGGAGGGCGAGACCCAGTACTTC. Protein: CASSIDLTEGETQYF.

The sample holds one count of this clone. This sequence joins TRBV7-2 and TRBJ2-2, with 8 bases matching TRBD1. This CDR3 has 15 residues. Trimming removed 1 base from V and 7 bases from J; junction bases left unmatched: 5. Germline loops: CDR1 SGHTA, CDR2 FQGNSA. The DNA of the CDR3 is TGTGCCAGCAGCTTAGGACAGGGGTCATACGGGGAGCTGTTTTTT. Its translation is CASSLGQGSYGELFF.

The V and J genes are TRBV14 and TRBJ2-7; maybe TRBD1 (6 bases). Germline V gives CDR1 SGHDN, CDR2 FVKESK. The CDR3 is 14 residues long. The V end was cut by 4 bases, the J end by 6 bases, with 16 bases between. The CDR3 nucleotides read TGTGCCAGCAGCCCCAACAGGGAAGGAGGCGAGCAGTACTTC. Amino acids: CASSPNREGGEQYF.

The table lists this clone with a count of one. The CDR3 DNA sequence: TGTGCCAGCAGTTACCGCCAGCGGGGGGGTGCCGGGGAGCTGTTTTTT. Its translation is CASSYRQRGGAGELFF. The J gene is TRBJ2-2, the V gene TRBV6-5; 10 bases fit TRBD2. The germline V gene encodes CDR1 MNHEY and CDR2 SVGAGI. This CDR3 has 16 amino acids. Trimming cost V 2 bases and J 6 bases; bases outside gene matches: 6.

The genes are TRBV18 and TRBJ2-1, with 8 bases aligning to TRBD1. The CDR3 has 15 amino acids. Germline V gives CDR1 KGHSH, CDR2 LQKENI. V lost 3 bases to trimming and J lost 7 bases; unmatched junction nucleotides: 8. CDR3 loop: CASSPDRGPSNEQFF. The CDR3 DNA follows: TGTGCCAGCTCACCCGACAGGGGCCCCTCGAATGAGCAGTTCTTC.

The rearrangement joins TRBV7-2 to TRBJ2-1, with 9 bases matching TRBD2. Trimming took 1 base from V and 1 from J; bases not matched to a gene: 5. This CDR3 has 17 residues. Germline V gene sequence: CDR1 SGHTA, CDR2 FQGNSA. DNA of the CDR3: TGTGCCAGCAGCTTAGTCGGTGCGGGGGGGTCCTACAATGAGCAGTTCTTC. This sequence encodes CASSLVGAGGSYNEQFF.

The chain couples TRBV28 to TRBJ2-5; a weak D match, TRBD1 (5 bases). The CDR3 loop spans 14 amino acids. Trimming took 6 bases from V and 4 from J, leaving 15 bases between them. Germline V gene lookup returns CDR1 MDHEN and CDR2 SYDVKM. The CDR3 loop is CASRSPQGPETQYF. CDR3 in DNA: TGTGCCAGCAGATCACCTCAGGGTCCAGAGACCCAGTACTTC.